The 5 T cell receptor beta chains below all came from one sample that was sequenced in a study of blood T cell repertoires in COVID-19. Sequencing was performed with immunoSEQ multiplex PCR; in TCRdb, only in-frame clones are kept and a portion is missing. The sample consists of around 150,000 clones, around 82% of them appearing once. The sequenced material came from peripheral blood. The receptors shown here come from a man between 60 and 75 years old with active or convalescent COVID-19.

DNA of the CDR3: TGCGCCAGCAGCTCAAAGGGCGGTACAGGGAGCGATGGCTACACCTTC. This translates into CASSSKGGTGSDGYTF. The chain joins TRBV4-1 to TRBJ1-2; perhaps TRBD1 as D (6 bases). Germline loops: CDR1 MGHRA, CDR2 YSYEKL. V lost 5 bases and J 6 bases, leaving 22 bases between the germline ends. This CDR3 region has 16 residues.

J is TRBJ1-6 and V is TRBV5-4; 10 bases are a match to TRBD1. The CDR3 covers 18 residues. Germline V gene lookup returns CDR1 SGHNT and CDR2 YYREEE (reference sequence). Unmatched junction bases numbered 7, after V lost 3 bases and J lost 1 base. The CDR3 region has the DNA TGTGCCAGCAGCTGGACCGGGACAGGGGCTTCCTATAATTCACCCCTCCACTTT. Protein product: CASSWTGTGASYNSPLHF.

This clone was seen just once. The chain is built from TRBV5-3 and TRBJ1-5, with D possibly TRBD1 on 6 matching bases. TRBV5-3 is sorted into the ORF group, with uncertain function. Deletions cut 0 bases from V and 7 bases from J, with 11 bases between. The CDR3 extends over 14 amino acids. The CDR3 is CARSLAGGRQPQHF. CDR3 nucleotide sequence: TGTGCCAGAAGCTTGGCTGGGGGCCGCCAGCCCCAGCATTTT.

The chain couples TRBV4-1 to TRBJ2-3; TRBD2 aligns across 7 bases. Trimming removed 1 base from V and 0 bases from J; junction bases left unmatched: 4. Per germline, CDR1 MGHRA and CDR2 YSYEKL. This CDR3 region has 16 residues. The CDR3 DNA follows: TGCGCCAGCAGCCAAGGGGTCGGGAGGAGCACAGATACGCAGTATTTT. Its translation: CASSQGVGRSTDTQYF.

V usage is TRBV6-5 and J usage is TRBJ1-6; 8 bases map to TRBD1. V lost 4 bases to trimming and J lost 9 bases; unmatched junction nucleotides: 11. The CDR3 totals 16 residues. In germline, CDR1 is MNHEY, CDR2 SVGAGI. CDR3 protein: CASSSRQDRAVSPLHF. The CDR3 coding sequence is TGTGCCAGCAGTTCACGACAGGACAGGGCCGTTTCACCCCTCCACTTT.